These 22 T cell receptor beta chains were sequenced from one sample in a study of T cells in narcolepsy. Using immunoSEQ multiplex PCR, the repertoire was profiled, and TCRdb retains in-frame clones only, with some absent. This repertoire shows around 27,000 clones, about four fifths found once; its top ten account for 0.71%. The sequenced sample consisted of CD45RA- memory CD4+ T cells from PBMCs. These receptors originate from a human donor with narcolepsy.

V and J are TRBV6-1 and TRBJ2-5, with 7 bases fitting TRBD2. V lost 5 bases and J lost 4; bases outside the gene matches: 10. This CDR3 is built from 15 residues. Germline V CDR1 and CDR2: MNHNS, SASEGT. Here the CDR3 reads CASSSPGAGRETQYF. CDR3 DNA: TGTGCCAGCAGTTCCCCGGGAGCGGGGAGAGAGACCCAGTACTTC.

The rearrangement uses TRBV6-5 and TRBJ2-5; D not certain. Germline lookup yields CDR1 MNHEY and CDR2 SVGAGI. Trimming removed 5 bases from V and 5 bases from J, with 15 bases in between. This CDR3 contains 14 residues. CDR3 region: CASSNDWGWETQYF. The DNA for the CDR3 is TGTGCCAGCAGTAATGACTGGGGATGGGAGACCCAGTACTTC.

As for this clone: The junction shows a germline mismatch at one end, possibly a read error. The rearrangement links TRBV19 to TRBJ1-1, with a tentative D call TRBD1 (6 bases). The V gene's germline CDR1 is LNHDA and CDR2 SQIVND (reference sequence). CDR3 size: 16 residues. For the CDR3, the DNA is TGTACCAGTAGTTTCGGCAGGGGAACGATGAACACTGAAGCTTTCTTT. Residues: CTSSFGRGTMNTEAFF.

The J gene is TRBJ1-2, the V gene TRBV27; TRBD1 might be the D (6 bases). The V gene's germline CDR1 is MNHEY and CDR2 SMNVEV (reference sequence). V was pared by 5 bases and J by 2 bases, with 9 bases between. This CDR3 spans 13 amino acids. The CDR3 loop reads CASSPGQNYGYTF. The CDR3 DNA is TGTGCCAGCAGTCCCGGACAGAACTATGGCTACACCTTC.

The CDR3 region is CASSSPEGRNTEAFF. The CDR3, as DNA: TGTGCCAGCAGCTCCCCGGAGGGGCGGAACACTGAAGCTTTCTTT. V is TRBV7-2 and J is TRBJ1-1; D is possibly TRBD1 (5 bases). The CDR3 is 15 residues long. Deletions cut 4 bases from V and 1 base from J, with 13 bases between. The germline V gene has CDR1 SGHTA and CDR2 FQGNSA. Full variable domain (remainder filled in from reference TRBV7-2 and TRBJ1-1): GAGVSQSPSNKVTEKGKDVELRCDPISGHTALYWYRQSLGQGLEFLIYFQGNSAPDKSGLPSDRFSAERTGGSVSTLTIQRTQQEDSAVYLCASSSPEGRNTEAFFGQGTRLTVV.

This chain connects TRBV5-1 to TRBJ2-6; no firm D call. This CDR3 has 19 residues. V gave up 0 bases and J gave up 0 bases, with 16 bases separating them. In germline, CDR1 is SGHRS, CDR2 YFSETQ. The CDR3 coding sequence is TGCGCCAGCAGCTTGGCCCTTCGCACAGTCCTCTCTGGGGCCAACGTCCTGACTTTC. Translation gives CASSLALRTVLSGANVLTF.

The chain couples TRBV5-1 to TRBJ1-2, with TRBD1 matching over 7 bases. There are 15 residues in the CDR3. The V gene's germline CDR1 is SGHRS and CDR2 YFSETQ. Trimming removed 4 bases from V and 6 bases from J; junction bases left unmatched: 12. The CDR3 region is CASSGDSSIPDGYTF. CDR3 in DNA: TGCGCCAGCAGCGGGGACAGTAGCATCCCGGATGGCTACACCTTC.

The rearrangement links TRBV6-1 to TRBJ1-4; the D gene is possibly TRBD1 (6 bases). CDR1 MNHNS and CDR2 SASEGT come from the germline V gene. CDR3 length equals 14 residues. V was pared by 8 bases and J by 5 bases, with 15 bases between. The CDR3 spells CASDKGGGNEKLFF. CDR3 in DNA: TGTGCCAGCGACAAGGGGGGAGGGAATGAAAAACTGTTTTTT.

V is TRBV28 and J is TRBJ1-2; 8 nucleotides align to TRBD1. The germline gives CDR1 MDHEN, CDR2 SYDVKM. V shed 5 bases and J 3 bases; nucleotides not matched to a gene: 14. The CDR3 runs to 17 residues. Here the CDR3 reads CASSPHGAGGAHYGYTF. In nucleotides, the CDR3 is TGTGCCAGCAGTCCTCACGGGGCAGGGGGCGCGCACTATGGCTACACCTTC.

This chain connects TRBV5-4 to TRBJ1-4, with 7 bases aligning to TRBD1. The CDR3 loop spans 17 amino acids. The V gene end was trimmed by 4 bases and the J gene end by 1 base; junction bases not matched to a gene: 10. The germline V gene encodes CDR1 SGHNT and CDR2 YYREEE (reference sequence). The CDR3 region has the DNA TGTGCCAGCAGCCCCGGTACAGGGGAGGGAACTAATGAAAAACTGTTTTTT. It is translated as CASSPGTGEGTNEKLFF.

The chain recombines TRBV7-9 with TRBJ2-3, with D perhaps TRBD1 or TRBD2 (5 bases each). The germline gives CDR1 SEHNR, CDR2 FQNEAQ (reference sequence). V was clipped by 5 bases and J by 1 base, with 22 bases between them. The CDR3 sequence is 18 residues long. The CDR3 protein is CASSKTPGTWVRTDTQYF. The DNA of the CDR3 is TGTGCCAGCAGCAAAACCCCCGGGACCTGGGTCCGCACAGATACGCAGTATTTT.

The chain joins TRBV11-3 to TRBJ2-5; 8 nucleotides align to TRBD2. The length of the CDR3 is 15 residues. The V gene's germline CDR1 is SGHNT and CDR2 YENEEA. The junction had 2 bases not matched to a gene; V was cut back by 1 base and J by 1 base. The DNA of the CDR3 is TGTGCCAGCAGCTTAGGAGCGGGGGTCCAAGAGACCCAGTACTTC. It codes for CASSLGAGVQETQYF.

The chain combines TRBV7-2 with TRBJ1-2; 7 positions match TRBD1. The CDR3 runs 15 residues. Germline CDR1 is SGHTA and CDR2 is FQGNSA. J lost 7 bases, V lost 5 bases, and 13 bases had no gene match. The CDR3 loop is CASSPTWDRGLGYTF. The CDR3, as DNA: TGTGCCAGCAGCCCAACATGGGACAGAGGACTTGGCTACACCTTC. The full variable domain, in which reference TRBV7-2 and TRBJ1-2 provide the parts outside the CDR3, is GAGVSQSPSNKVTEKGKDVELRCDPISGHTALYWYRQSLGQGLEFLIYFQGNSAPDKSGLPSDRFSAERTGGSVSTLTIQRTQQEDSAVYLCASSPTWDRGLGYTFGSGTRLTVV.

This clone was recorded once. This chain links TRBV9 with TRBJ2-6, with 8 bases fitting TRBD1. V gave up 5 bases and J gave up 2 bases; unmatched junction bases: 6. The germline V gene has CDR1 SGDLS and CDR2 YYNGEE. The CDR3 has 16 amino acids. For the CDR3, the DNA is TGTGCCAGCAGTGTTACAGGGGGACCTGGGGCCAACGTCCTGACTTTC. This translates into CASSVTGGPGANVLTF.

The chain employs TRBV9 and TRBJ2-5; D may be TRBD2 (5 bases). Judging by the DNA end, TRBJ2-7 fits better; the J call may be wrong. CDR1 and CDR2 from the germline V gene are SGDLS and YYNGEE. The CDR3 is made up of 14 amino acids. The DNA for the CDR3 is TGTGCCAGCAGCGTAGGCGGGTACACCTACGAGCAGTACTTC. This encodes CASSVGGYTYEQYF.

The rearrangement links TRBV15 to TRBJ1-1; D remains ambiguous. Germline CDR1 LNHNV, CDR2 YYDKDF (reference sequence). The V end was cut by 1 base, the J end by 6 bases, with 18 bases between. CDR3 length: 16 amino acids. The CDR3 DNA sequence: TGTGCCACCAGCAGAGGGGTTGAGCGGGCGGCGGCTGAAGCTTTCTTT. Amino acids: CATSRGVERAAAEAFF. The variable domain in full, completed from reference TRBV15 and TRBJ1-1, reads DAMVIQNPRYQVTQFGKPVTLSCSQTLNHNVMYWYQQKSSQAPKLLFHYYDKDFNNEADTPDNFQSRRPNTSFCFLDIRSPGLGDTAMYLCATSRGVERAAAEAFFGQGTRLTVV.

This chain joins TRBV6-5 and TRBJ2-7; the match to TRBD1 covers 8 bases. CDR3 length equals 16 residues. CDR1 and CDR2 from the germline V gene are MNHEY and SVGAGI. After removal of 4 bases from V and 0 bases from J, the junction contained 8 bases not matched to a gene. CDR3 in DNA: TGTGCCAGCAGTTTTCGACAGGGGTCGAGCTCCTACGAGCAGTACTTC. This sequence encodes CASSFRQGSSSYEQYF.

CDR3 DNA: TGTGCCAGCAGCTTACCCTACGGGGGGTCCCCTAATGCTAACTATGGCTACACCTTC. Its protein is CASSLPYGGSPNANYGYTF. V gene TRBV7-9 combines with J gene TRBJ1-2, with D perhaps matching TRBD1 (5 bases). The CDR3 contains 19 residues. The germline CDR1 and CDR2 sequences are SEHNR and FQNEAQ (reference sequence). Trimming left V 2 bases short and J 0 bases short, with 22 bases between. Using reference TRBV7-9 and TRBJ1-2 for the parts outside the CDR3, the full variable domain is DTGVSQNPRHKITKRGQNVTFRCDPISEHNRLYWYRQTLGQGPEFLTYFQNEAQLEKSRLLSDRFSAERPKGSFSTLEIQRTEQGDSAMYLCASSLPYGGSPNANYGYTFGSGTRLTVV.

The chain uses TRBV11-2 and TRBJ2-6; D not resolved. V lost 5 bases and J 1 base, leaving 6 bases between the germline ends. In germline, CDR1 is SGHAT, CDR2 FQNNGV. The CDR3 totals 14 residues. CDR3 coding DNA: TGTGCCAGCAGCCCCAGATCTGGGGCCAACGTCCTGACTTTC. Protein sequence: CASSPRSGANVLTF.

The chain carries TRBV29-1 and TRBJ1-1; D perhaps matches TRBD1 (6 bases). This CDR3 is built from 15 residues. Germline V gene data show CDR1 as SQVTM and CDR2 as ANQGSEA. V was shortened by 7 bases and J by 4 bases, with 22 bases between the two germline ends. The CDR3 coding sequence is TGCAGCGCTAGGGAGAACAGGGCAGGAGCCACTGAAGCTTTCTTT. It is translated as CSARENRAGATEAFF.

The rearrangement joins TRBV5-1 to TRBJ1-4, with a tentative D call TRBD1 (5 bases). The CDR3 sequence is 15 residues long. Per germline, CDR1 SGHRS and CDR2 YFSETQ. The V end lost 3 bases, the J end lost 2 bases, and 11 bases lay between the germline ends. The CDR3 bases are TGCGCCAGCAGCTCGGGGGATTCGACTAATGAAAAACTGTTTTTT. This sequence encodes CASSSGDSTNEKLFF.

The rearrangement links TRBV4-1 to TRBJ2-2; D unclear. The CDR3 covers 15 residues. V gave up 0 bases and J gave up 7 bases, with 12 bases separating them. CDR1 MGHRA and CDR2 YSYEKL come from the germline V gene. In DNA form, the CDR3 reads TGCGCCAGCAGCCAAGATCGCCAGATTAGCGGGGAGCTGTTTTTT. Amino acid sequence: CASSQDRQISGELFF.